Below, 21 T cell receptor beta chains from the same sample are listed, as sequenced in a study of cytomegalovirus exposure and HLA in healthy donors. The PCR ran on 60 Vbeta and 13 Jbeta primers. TCRdb keeps only in-frame clones here, not all; method: immunoSEQ multiplex PCR. This sample carries around 80,000 clones, with about 0.83% going to the ten biggest clones. Material: PBMCs. These receptors were collected from a boy between 5 and 17 years old in good health and CMV-seronegative.

CDR3 in DNA: TGTGCCAGCAGCGCTCGGGATACGAATAATTCACCCCTCCACTTT. This encodes CASSARDTNNSPLHF. The gene calls are TRBV9 and TRBJ1-6; D is uncertain. CDR1 and CDR2 from the germline V gene are SGDLS and YYNGEE. With 3 bases removed from V and 5 bases from J, the gap between germline ends came to 12 bases. This CDR3 has 15 residues. Full variable domain (remainder filled in from reference TRBV9 and TRBJ1-6): DSGVTQTPKHLITATGQRVTLRCSPRSGDLSVYWYQQSLDQGLQFLIQYYNGEERAKGNILERFSAQQFPDLHSELNLSSLELGDSALYFCASSARDTNNSPLHFGNGTRLTVT.

This rearrangement joins TRBV30 to TRBJ2-2, with D possibly TRBD2 on 5 matching bases. The CDR3 is 11 residues long. The V end lost 6 bases, the J end lost 6 bases, and 8 bases lay between the germline ends. Germline V lookup: CDR1 GTSNPN, CDR2 SVGIG (reference sequence). The CDR3 nucleotides read TGTGCCTGCCGCGGGTCCGGGGAGCTGTTTTTT. Translating gives CACRGSGELFF.

This chain connects TRBV19 to TRBJ1-1; D may be TRBD1 (6 bases). The V gene lost 3 bases and the J gene lost 4 bases, with 18 bases spanning the gap. The germline V gene encodes CDR1 LNHDA and CDR2 SQIVND (reference sequence). The CDR3 has 16 amino acids. The CDR3 region is CASSILDSYGGTEAFF. In DNA, the CDR3 is TGTGCCAGTAGTATCTTGGACAGTTACGGAGGCACTGAAGCTTTCTTT.

V is TRBV6-4 and J is TRBJ2-1; 8 nucleotides line up with TRBD2. The CDR3 length is 16 residues. Germline-derived CDR1 and CDR2 are MRHNA and SNTAGT. V was pared by 6 bases and J by 8 bases, with 15 bases of the junction left unmatched. CDR3 DNA sequence: TGTGCCAGCAGCATCCCGGGGGGGGCCTCTCCGGATGAGCAGTTCTTC. Amino acid sequence: CASSIPGGASPDEQFF.

This chain connects TRBV28 to TRBJ1-1; weak D call: TRBD1 (5 bases). V lost 2 bases and J lost 5, with 9 bases in between. CDR1 and CDR2 from the germline V gene are MDHEN and SYDVKM. CDR3 length equals 13 residues. CDR3 DNA sequence: TGTGCCAGCAGTTTACAGGGAAGGACTGAAGCTTTCTTT. The encoded protein is CASSLQGRTEAFF.

The chain has TRBV9 and TRBJ2-3, with D uncertain. Trimming left V 0 bases short and J 7 bases short, with 15 bases between. The germline gives CDR1 SGDLS, CDR2 YYNGEE. This CDR3 is built from 15 residues. DNA of the CDR3: TGTGCCAGCAGCGTAGATGACACCAAACAACATACGCAGTATTTT. Protein product: CASSVDDTKQHTQYF.

The chain carries TRBV6-5 and TRBJ1-1; 7 bases are shared with TRBD1. CDR3 size: 13 residues. Germline loops: CDR1 MNHEY, CDR2 SVGAGI. V dropped 6 bases and J dropped 10; count of bases not matched to a gene: 11. The DNA for the CDR3 is TGTGCCAGCAGGAGACAGGGACGTATGCCAGCTTTCTTT. It codes for CASRRQGRMPAFF.

V gene TRBV19 combines with J gene TRBJ1-1; weak D call: TRBD1 (5 bases). This CDR3 comprises 15 residues. Germline-derived CDR1 and CDR2 are LNHDA and SQIVND (reference sequence). V was shortened by 5 bases and J by 0 bases, with 13 bases between the two germline ends. The CDR3, as DNA: TGTGCCAGTAGTTTAGGACAACAGATGAACACTGAAGCTTTCTTT. Translating it yields CASSLGQQMNTEAFF. The full variable domain, with the rest looked up from reference TRBV19 and TRBJ1-1, is DGGITQSPKYLFRKEGQNVTLSCEQNLNHDAMYWYRQDPGQGLRLIYYSQIVNDFQKGDIAEGYSVSREKKESFPLTVTSAQKNPTAFYLCASSLGQQMNTEAFFGQGTRLTVV.

The rearrangement uses TRBV30 and TRBJ1-2; 8 bases line up with TRBD1. The trim removed 5 bases at V and 8 bases at J, leaving 7 bases unmatched. The CDR3 contains 12 residues. Per germline, CDR1 GTSNPN and CDR2 SVGIG (reference sequence). CDR3 sequence (DNA): TGTGCCTGGGATAACAGGGGGACGGGCTACACCTTC. Amino acids: CAWDNRGTGYTF.

The chain is built from TRBV5-1 and TRBJ2-3, with D uncertain. The CDR3 totals 15 residues. Germline values: CDR1 SGHRS, CDR2 YFSETQ. Trimming took 0 bases from V and 0 from J, leaving 8 bases between them. Here the CDR3 reads CASSLAPGSTDTQYF. The CDR3 nucleotides are TGCGCCAGCAGCTTGGCCCCAGGCAGCACAGATACGCAGTATTTT.

The chain is built from TRBV6-5 and TRBJ1-2, with unresolved D. Trimming left V 2 bases short and J 6 bases short, with 10 bases between. Germline V CDR1 and CDR2: MNHEY, SVGAGI. The CDR3 loop spans 13 amino acids. The CDR3 nucleotides are TGTGCCAGCAGTTACGGGCAGACGGATGGCTACACCTTC. It translates to CASSYGQTDGYTF.

V and J are TRBV2 and TRBJ1-2; weak D call: TRBD1 (5 bases). Per germline, CDR1 SNHLY and CDR2 FYNNEI. The CDR3 has 14 amino acids. Trimming shortened V by 2 bases and J by 8 bases, and 15 bases separated the two germline ends. CDR3 DNA: TGTGCCAGCAGTGAAAGACCTAGGGCAGGGGGCTACACCTTC. It encodes CASSERPRAGGYTF.

The J gene is TRBJ2-1, the V gene TRBV10-3; a possible D gene is TRBD1 (6 bases). CDR1 ENHRY and CDR2 SYGVKD come from the germline V gene. The V gene lost 6 bases and the J gene lost 5 bases, with 11 bases spanning the gap. The CDR3 sequence is 13 residues long. The CDR3 spells CAIRDRPDNEQFF. CDR3 nucleotides: TGTGCCATCAGGGACAGACCAGACAATGAGCAGTTCTTC.

The chain couples TRBV7-9 to TRBJ2-3, with 7 bases lining up with TRBD2. CDR3 size: 16 residues. Germline-derived CDR1 and CDR2 are SEHNR and FQNEAQ (reference sequence). Germline trimming cut 5 bases from V and 0 bases from J; bases unmatched to any gene: 8. Here the CDR3 DNA reads TGTGCCAGCAGCAGATCTACTAGCGTAAGCACAGATACGCAGTATTTT. Translated: CASSRSTSVSTDTQYF.

V usage is TRBV18 and J usage is TRBJ2-3; 14 bases agree with TRBD2. The J segment lost 2 bases and the V segment lost 1 base, leaving 2 bases of the junction unmatched. CDR1 and CDR2 from the germline V gene are KGHSH and LQKENI. The length of the CDR3 is 17 residues. The CDR3 DNA reads as TGTGCCAGCTCACCACTGGGACTAGCGGGGGCCACAGATACGCAGTATTTT. Its translation is CASSPLGLAGATDTQYF. Looking up the rest from reference TRBV18 and TRBJ2-3 gives the full variable domain: NAGVMQNPRHLVRRRGQEARLRCSPMKGHSHVYWYRQLPEEGLKFMVYLQKENIIDESGMPKERFSAEFPKEGPSILRIQQVVRGDSAAYFCASSPLGLAGATDTQYFGPGTRLTVL.

The J gene is TRBJ2-5, the V gene TRBV7-9; TRBD2 might be the D (5 bases). Germline assignment: CDR1 SEHNR and CDR2 FQNEAQ (reference sequence). The CDR3 runs 13 residues. The V end lost 0 bases, the J end lost 5 bases, and 7 bases lay between the germline ends. The chain's CDR3 is CASSLAGMETQYF. In DNA, the CDR3 is TGTGCCAGCAGCTTAGCCGGGATGGAGACCCAGTACTTC.

The chain employs TRBV10-3 and TRBJ2-5; 8 bases agree with TRBD1. Germline CDR1 is ENHRY and CDR2 is SYGVKD. V trimming: 6 bases; J trimming: 5 bases; junction bases outside the gene matches: 14. The CDR3 is 16 amino acids. CDR3 nucleotides: TGTGCCATCAGATCAAGCGACAGGGGCAGGGAGGAGACCCAGTACTTC. Amino acids: CAIRSSDRGREETQYF.

This chain uses TRBV5-6 with TRBJ1-2; the D is unclear. Germline V lookup: CDR1 SGHDT, CDR2 YYEEEE. The V gene lost 4 bases and the J gene lost 4 bases, with 17 bases spanning the gap. The CDR3 length is 15 residues. Here the CDR3 DNA reads TGTGCCAGCAGCCCACTGGATCGGGATCTCTATGGCTACACCTTC. Translation: CASSPLDRDLYGYTF.

The chain employs TRBV9 and TRBJ2-1; 9 bases are shared with TRBD1. There are 15 residues in the CDR3. Germline V gives CDR1 SGDLS, CDR2 YYNGEE. V was pared by 4 bases and J by 6 bases, with 8 bases of the junction left unmatched. The CDR3 is CASSIRDRDGNEQFF. The DNA of the CDR3 is TGTGCCAGCAGCATCCGGGACAGGGACGGCAATGAGCAGTTCTTC.

The chain is built from TRBV19 and TRBJ2-7; 9 bases match TRBD1. Trimming removed 6 bases from V and 0 bases from J; junction bases left unmatched: 6. The germline V gene has CDR1 LNHDA and CDR2 SQIVND (reference sequence). There are 15 residues in the CDR3. CDR3 in amino acids: CASRPGQGASYEQYF. The CDR3 nucleotides are TGTGCCAGTAGACCGGGACAGGGAGCCTCCTACGAGCAGTACTTC.

The chain employs TRBV7-8 and TRBJ2-7; D perhaps matches TRBD2 (5 bases). V gave up 2 bases and J gave up 6 bases, with 17 bases separating them. Germline V CDR1 and CDR2: SGHVS, FQNEAQ. This CDR3 spans 15 amino acids. The CDR3 is CASSLTGLTRPEQYF. Written as DNA, the CDR3 is TGTGCCAGCAGCTTAACGGGATTAACCCGTCCCGAGCAGTACTTC.